Listed here is a single TCR beta chain. The antigen is not known. The sample is drawn from a study of glioma-infiltrating T cells after dendritic cell vaccination. Overall study context: Patients had newly diagnosed or recurrent glioblastoma and received dendritic cell vaccines. The study's findings and limits: TCR clonality showed no direct relationship with survival.

Sequencing used immunoSEQ multiplex PCR; TCRdb keeps in-frame clones, though not all of them. The sample has around 87,000 clones; 83% are singletons. The CDR3 contains 13 residues. The ends were cut back, 7 bases at V and 5 bases at J, with 12 bases in the middle. The germline gives CDR1 MNHNS, CDR2 SASEGT. This sample's time point: after dendritic cell vaccination, including at tumor progression/relapse. PBMC were collected before vaccination, two weeks after the third vaccination, and at progression. The chain couples TRBV6-1 to TRBJ1-5; possibly TRBD1 for D (6 bases). The source of this sequence is a human donor with glioblastoma. The source was blood, collected after dendritic cell vaccination. Here the CDR3 reads CASMEGGDQPQHF. The CDR3, as DNA: TGTGCCAGCATGGAGGGGGGGGATCAGCCCCAGCATTTT.